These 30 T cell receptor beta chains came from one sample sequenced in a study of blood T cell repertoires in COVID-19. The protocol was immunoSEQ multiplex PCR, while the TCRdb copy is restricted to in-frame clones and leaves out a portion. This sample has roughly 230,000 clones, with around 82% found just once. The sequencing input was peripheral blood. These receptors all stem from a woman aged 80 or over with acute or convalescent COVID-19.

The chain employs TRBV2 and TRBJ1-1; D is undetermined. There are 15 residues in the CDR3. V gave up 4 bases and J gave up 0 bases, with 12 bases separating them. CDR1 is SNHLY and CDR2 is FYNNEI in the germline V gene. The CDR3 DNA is TGTGCCAGCAGTGTCGGGAGCCGGATGAACACTGAAGCTTTCTTT. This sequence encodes CASSVGSRMNTEAFF.

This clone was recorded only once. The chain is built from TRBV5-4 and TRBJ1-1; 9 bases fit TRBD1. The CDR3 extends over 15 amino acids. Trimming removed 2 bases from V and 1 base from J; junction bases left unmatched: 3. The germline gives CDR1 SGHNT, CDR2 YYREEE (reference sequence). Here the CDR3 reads CASSLQGAGNTEAFF. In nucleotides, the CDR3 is TGTGCCAGCAGCTTACAGGGGGCGGGGAACACTGAAGCTTTCTTT.

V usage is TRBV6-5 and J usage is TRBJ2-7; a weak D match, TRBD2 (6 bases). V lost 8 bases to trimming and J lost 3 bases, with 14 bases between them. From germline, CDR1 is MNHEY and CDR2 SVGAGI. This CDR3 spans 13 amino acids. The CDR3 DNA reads TGTGCCAGCGGAGGTGGCGGGGACTACGAGCAGTACTTC. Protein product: CASGGGGDYEQYF.

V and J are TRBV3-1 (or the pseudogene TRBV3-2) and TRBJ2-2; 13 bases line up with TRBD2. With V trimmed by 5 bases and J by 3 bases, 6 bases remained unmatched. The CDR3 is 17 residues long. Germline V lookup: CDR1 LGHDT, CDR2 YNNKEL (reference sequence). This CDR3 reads CASSYLGLAGDTGELFF. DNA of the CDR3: TGTGCCAGCAGCTACCTTGGACTAGCGGGGGACACCGGGGAGCTGTTTTTT.

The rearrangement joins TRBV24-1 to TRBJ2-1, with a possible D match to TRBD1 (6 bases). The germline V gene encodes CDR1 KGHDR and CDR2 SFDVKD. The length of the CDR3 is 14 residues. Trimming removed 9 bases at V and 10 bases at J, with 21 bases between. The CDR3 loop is CATQQGYSKGEQFF. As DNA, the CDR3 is TGTGCCACCCAGCAGGGGTACTCGAAGGGGGAGCAGTTCTTC.

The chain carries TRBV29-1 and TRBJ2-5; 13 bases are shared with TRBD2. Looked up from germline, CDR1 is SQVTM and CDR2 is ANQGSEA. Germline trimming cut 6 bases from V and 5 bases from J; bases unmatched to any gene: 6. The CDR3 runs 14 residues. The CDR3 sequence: CSVRGTSGAETQYF. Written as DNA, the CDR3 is TGCAGCGTAAGGGGGACTAGCGGGGCGGAGACCCAGTACTTC.

CDR3 bases: TGTGCCAGCAGCCAAGACGCGAGCTCCTACGAGCAGTACTTC. Its translation: CASSQDASSYEQYF. The chain uses TRBV3-1 (or the pseudogene TRBV3-2) and TRBJ2-7; D gene uncertain. V was trimmed by 0 bases and J by 0 bases, leaving 6 bases between them. Germline V gene data show CDR1 as LGHDT and CDR2 as YNNKEL (reference sequence). This CDR3 has 14 amino acids.

CDR3 in DNA: TGTGCCAGCAGTTTTTCGGGGTCTCACTATGGCTACACCTTC. Protein: CASSFSGSHYGYTF. The V and J genes are TRBV27 and TRBJ1-2; D uncertain. Germline V gene lookup returns CDR1 MNHEY and CDR2 SMNVEV (reference sequence). Trimming took 3 bases from V and 3 from J, leaving 11 bases between them. The CDR3 covers 14 residues.

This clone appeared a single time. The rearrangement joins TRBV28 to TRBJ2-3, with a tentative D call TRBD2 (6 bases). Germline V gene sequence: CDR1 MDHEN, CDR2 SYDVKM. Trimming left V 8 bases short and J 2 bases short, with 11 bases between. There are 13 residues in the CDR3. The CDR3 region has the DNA TGTGCCAGCGGGGCGGGGAACACAGATACGCAGTATTTT. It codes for CASGAGNTDTQYF.

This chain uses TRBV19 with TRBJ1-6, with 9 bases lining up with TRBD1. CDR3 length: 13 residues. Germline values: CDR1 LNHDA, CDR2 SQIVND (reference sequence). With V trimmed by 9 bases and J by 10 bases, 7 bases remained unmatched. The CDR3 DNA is TGTGCCAGCAGTGGGACAGGGAGCTCACCCCTCCACTTT. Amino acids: CASSGTGSSPLHF.

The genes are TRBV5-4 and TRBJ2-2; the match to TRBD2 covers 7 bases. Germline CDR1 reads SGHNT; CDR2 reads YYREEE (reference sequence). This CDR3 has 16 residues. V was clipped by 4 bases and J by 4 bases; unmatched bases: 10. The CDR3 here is CASSGSGEGGTGELFF. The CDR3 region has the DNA TGTGCCAGCAGCGGAAGCGGGGAAGGAGGCACCGGGGAGCTGTTTTTT.

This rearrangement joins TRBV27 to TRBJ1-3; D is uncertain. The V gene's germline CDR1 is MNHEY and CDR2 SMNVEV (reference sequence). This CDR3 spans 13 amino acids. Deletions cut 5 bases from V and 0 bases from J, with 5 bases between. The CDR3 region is CASSTNSGNTIYF. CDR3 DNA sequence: TGTGCCAGCAGTACTAACTCTGGAAACACCATATATTTT.

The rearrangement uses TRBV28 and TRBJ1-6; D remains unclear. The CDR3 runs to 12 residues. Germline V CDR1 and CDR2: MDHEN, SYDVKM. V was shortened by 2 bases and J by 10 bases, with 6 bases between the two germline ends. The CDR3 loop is CASSLTRSPLHF. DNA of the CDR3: TGTGCCAGCAGTTTAACCCGGTCACCCCTCCACTTT.

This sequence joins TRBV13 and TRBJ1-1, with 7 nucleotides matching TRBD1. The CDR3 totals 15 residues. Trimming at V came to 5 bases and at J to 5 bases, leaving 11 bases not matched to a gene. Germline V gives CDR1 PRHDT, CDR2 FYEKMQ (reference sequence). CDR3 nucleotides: TGTGCCAGCAGCACCCGGACAGGCTGGGGGACTGAAGCTTTCTTT. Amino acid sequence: CASSTRTGWGTEAFF.

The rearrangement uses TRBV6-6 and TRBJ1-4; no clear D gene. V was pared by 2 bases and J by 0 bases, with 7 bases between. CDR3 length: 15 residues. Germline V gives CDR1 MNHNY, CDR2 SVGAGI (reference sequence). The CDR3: CASSYPVTTNEKLFF. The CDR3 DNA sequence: TGTGCCAGCAGTTACCCGGTTACAACTAATGAAAAACTGTTTTTT.

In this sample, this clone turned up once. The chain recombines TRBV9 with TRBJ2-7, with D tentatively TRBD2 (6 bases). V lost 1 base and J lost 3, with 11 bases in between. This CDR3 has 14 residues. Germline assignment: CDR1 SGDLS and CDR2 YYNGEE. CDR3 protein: CASSVTSGGYEQYF. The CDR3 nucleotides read TGTGCCAGCAGCGTAACATCCGGGGGCTACGAGCAGTACTTC.

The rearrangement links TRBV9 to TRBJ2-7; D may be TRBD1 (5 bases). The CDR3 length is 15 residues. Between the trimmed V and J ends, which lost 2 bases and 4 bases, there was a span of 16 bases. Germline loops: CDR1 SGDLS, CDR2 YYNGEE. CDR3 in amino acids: CASSVLGWGLYEQYF. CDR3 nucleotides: TGTGCCAGCAGCGTCCTAGGTTGGGGCCTTTACGAGCAGTACTTC.

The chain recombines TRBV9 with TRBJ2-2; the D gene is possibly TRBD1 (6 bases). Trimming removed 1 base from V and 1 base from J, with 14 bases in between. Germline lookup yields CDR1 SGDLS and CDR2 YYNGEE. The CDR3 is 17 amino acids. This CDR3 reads CASSVMVTGGNTGELFF. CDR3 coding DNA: TGTGCCAGCAGCGTAATGGTGACAGGCGGGAACACCGGGGAGCTGTTTTTT.

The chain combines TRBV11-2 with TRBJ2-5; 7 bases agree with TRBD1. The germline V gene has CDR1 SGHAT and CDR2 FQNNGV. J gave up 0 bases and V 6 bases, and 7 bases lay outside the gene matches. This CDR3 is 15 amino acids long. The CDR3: CASSSLTGYQETQYF. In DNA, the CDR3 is TGTGCCAGCAGTTCACTGACAGGGTACCAAGAGACCCAGTACTTC.

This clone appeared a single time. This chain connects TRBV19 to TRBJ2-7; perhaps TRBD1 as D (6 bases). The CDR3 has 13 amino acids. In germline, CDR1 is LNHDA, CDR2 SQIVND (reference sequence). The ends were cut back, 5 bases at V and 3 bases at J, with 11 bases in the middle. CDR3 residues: CASSRDTIYEQYF. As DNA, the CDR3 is TGTGCCAGTAGTCGGGACACAATCTACGAGCAGTACTTC.

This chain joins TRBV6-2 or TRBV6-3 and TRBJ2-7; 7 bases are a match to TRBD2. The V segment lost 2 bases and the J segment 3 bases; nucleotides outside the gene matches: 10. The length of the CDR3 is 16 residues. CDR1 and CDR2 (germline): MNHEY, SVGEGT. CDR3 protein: CASSYRSGAKNYEQYF. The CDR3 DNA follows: TGTGCCAGCAGTTACAGGAGCGGGGCTAAAAACTACGAGCAGTACTTC.

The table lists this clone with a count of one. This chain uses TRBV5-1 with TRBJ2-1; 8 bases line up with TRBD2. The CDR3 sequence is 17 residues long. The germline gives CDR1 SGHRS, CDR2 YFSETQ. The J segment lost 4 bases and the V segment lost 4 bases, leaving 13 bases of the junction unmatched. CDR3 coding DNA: TGCGCCAGCAGCCTTGTAGGGGGGCGGGGGGCATACAATGAGCAGTTCTTC. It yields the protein CASSLVGGRGAYNEQFF.

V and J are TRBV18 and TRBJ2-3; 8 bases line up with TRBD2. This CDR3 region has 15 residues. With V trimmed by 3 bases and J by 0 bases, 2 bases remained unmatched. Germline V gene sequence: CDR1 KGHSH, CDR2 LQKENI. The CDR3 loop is CASSPRGGSTDTQYF. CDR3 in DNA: TGTGCCAGCTCACCCCGGGGGGGGAGCACAGATACGCAGTATTTT.

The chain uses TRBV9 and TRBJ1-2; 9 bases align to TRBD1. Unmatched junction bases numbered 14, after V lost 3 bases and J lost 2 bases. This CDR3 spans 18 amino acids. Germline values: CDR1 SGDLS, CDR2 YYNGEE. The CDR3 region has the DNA TGTGCCAGCAGCGCGGAGAGAGAGAGGACAGGGGTGAACTATGGCTACACCTTC. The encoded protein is CASSAERERTGVNYGYTF. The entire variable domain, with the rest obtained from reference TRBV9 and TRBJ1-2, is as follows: DSGVTQTPKHLITATGQRVTLRCSPRSGDLSVYWYQQSLDQGLQFLIQYYNGEERAKGNILERFSAQQFPDLHSELNLSSLELGDSALYFCASSAERERTGVNYGYTFGSGTRLTVV.

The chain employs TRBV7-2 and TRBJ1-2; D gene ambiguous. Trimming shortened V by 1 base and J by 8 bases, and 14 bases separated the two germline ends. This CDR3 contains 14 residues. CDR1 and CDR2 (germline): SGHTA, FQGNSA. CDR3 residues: CASSLVGGGMGYTF. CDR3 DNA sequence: TGTGCCAGCAGCTTAGTGGGCGGAGGGATGGGCTACACCTTC.

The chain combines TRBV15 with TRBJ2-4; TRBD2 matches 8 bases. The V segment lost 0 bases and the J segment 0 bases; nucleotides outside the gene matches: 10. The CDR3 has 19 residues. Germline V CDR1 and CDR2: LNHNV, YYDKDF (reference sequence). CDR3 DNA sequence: TGTGCCACCAGCAGAGATCGAGCGCGGGGGGATGTAGCCAAAAACATTCAGTACTTC. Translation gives CATSRDRARGDVAKNIQYF.

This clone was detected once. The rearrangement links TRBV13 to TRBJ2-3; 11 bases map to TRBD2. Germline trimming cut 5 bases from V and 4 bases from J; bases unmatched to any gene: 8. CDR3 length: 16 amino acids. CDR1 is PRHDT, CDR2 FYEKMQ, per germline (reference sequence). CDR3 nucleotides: TGTGCCAGCAGCCTCCTAGCGGGGGGCGGTGCAGATACGCAGTATTTT. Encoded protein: CASSLLAGGGADTQYF.

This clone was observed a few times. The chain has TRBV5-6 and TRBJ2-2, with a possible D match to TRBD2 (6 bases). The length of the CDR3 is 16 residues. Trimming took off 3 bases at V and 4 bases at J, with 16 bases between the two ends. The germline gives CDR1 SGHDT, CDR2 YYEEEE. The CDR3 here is CASSSQPGLTTGELFF. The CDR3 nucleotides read TGTGCCAGCAGCTCCCAACCGGGACTTACCACCGGGGAGCTGTTTTTT.

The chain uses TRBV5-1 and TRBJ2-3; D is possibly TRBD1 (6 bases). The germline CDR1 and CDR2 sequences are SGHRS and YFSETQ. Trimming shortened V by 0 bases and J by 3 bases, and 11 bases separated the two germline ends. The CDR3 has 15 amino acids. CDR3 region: CASSLAPDRTDTQYF. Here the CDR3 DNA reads TGCGCCAGCAGCTTGGCCCCGGACAGAACAGATACGCAGTATTTT.

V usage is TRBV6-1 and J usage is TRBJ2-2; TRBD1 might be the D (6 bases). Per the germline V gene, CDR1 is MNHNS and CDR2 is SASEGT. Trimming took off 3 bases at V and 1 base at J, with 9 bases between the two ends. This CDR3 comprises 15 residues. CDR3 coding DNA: TGTGCCAGCAGTGAGCCAGGGGAGAACACCGGGGAGCTGTTTTTT. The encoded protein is CASSEPGENTGELFF.